Each of the 13 T cell receptor beta chains below was sequenced from the same sample in a study of metastatic and nonmetastatic thyroid tumors. TCRdb reanalyzed the PCR reads via MiXCR. The top ten clones hold roughly 18% of a sample with about 14,000 clones, around 29% of them seen once. No treatment had been given to any patient before thyroid surgery. The specimen was tumor tissue. These receptors all stem from a female donor with papillary thyroid cancer or a benign thyroid nodule (not recorded which). Some clones in this sample may be carry-over from other donors' samples.

This clone was counted many times. The V and J genes are TRBV7-9 and TRBJ1-4; weak D call: TRBD1 (6 bases). CDR1 is SEHNR, CDR2 FQNEAQ, per germline (reference sequence). The CDR3 has 14 amino acids. Trimming stripped 1 base from V and 8 bases from J, with 11 bases between. This CDR3 is CASSLDGTNEKLFF. As DNA, the CDR3 is TGTGCCAGCAGCTTAGATGGGACAAACGAAAAACTGTTTTTT.

By frequency in the sample, this clone is medium-sized (0.01 to 0.1%). The V gene is TRBV2, the J gene TRBJ2-2, with D perhaps matching TRBD2 (5 bases). Germline V lookup: CDR1 SNHLY, CDR2 FYNNEI. The CDR3 contains 15 residues. Trimming took 7 bases from V and 3 from J, leaving 15 bases between them. In nucleotides, the CDR3 is TGTGCCAGCACATTAACGGGGAGCCACACCGGGGAGCTGTTTTTT. Amino acid sequence: CASTLTGSHTGELFF.

The gene calls are TRBV18 and TRBJ1-1; D unclear. CDR3 length: 13 amino acids. V was clipped by 3 bases and J by 1 base, with 6 bases between them. CDR1 is KGHSH and CDR2 is LQKENI in the germline V gene. The CDR3 nucleotides are TGTGCCAGCTCACCGGCGACGAACACTGAAGCTTTCTTT. Translation: CASSPATNTEAFF.

This clone was detected a few times. A junction boundary mismatches the germline segment, possibly from a read error. V usage is TRBV6-4 and J usage is TRBJ2-2; 7 bases agree with TRBD2. CDR3 size: 13 residues. The germline CDR1 and CDR2 sequences are MRHNA and SNTAGT. CDR3 in DNA: TGTGCCAGCAGTGAGCGGGAGACCGGGGATCTGTTTTTT. This codes for CASSERETGDLFF.

This clone showed up many times. The gene calls are TRBV7-2 and TRBJ2-3, with no clear D. Trimming removed 2 bases at V and 3 bases at J, with 6 bases between. Looked up from germline, CDR1 is SGHTA and CDR2 is FQGNSA. The CDR3 extends over 13 amino acids. The CDR3: CASSLSRTDTQYF. The CDR3 DNA is TGTGCCAGCAGCTTATCACGTACAGATACGCAGTATTTT.

By its share, this clone is medium-sized. The CDR3 is CASSTLAAQLNNEQFF. The CDR3 DNA is TGTGCCAGCAGCACCTTAGCGGCTCAGTTGAACAATGAGCAGTTCTTC. The V call is TRBV9, the J call TRBJ2-1, with a tentative D call TRBD2 (6 bases). The CDR3 is 16 amino acids. Germline-derived CDR1 and CDR2 are SGDLS and YYNGEE. The germline V and J ends were trimmed by 4 bases and 5 bases, with 19 bases remaining between them.

The chain carries TRBV20-1 and TRBJ2-7; TRBD1 aligns across 10 bases. The germline V gene has CDR1 DFQATT and CDR2 SNEGSKA (reference sequence). V shed 7 bases, J shed 5 bases, and the junction held 5 bases outside the gene matches. The CDR3 contains 12 residues. CDR3 sequence (DNA): TGCAGTGTGGGACAGGGGACAAACGAGCAGTACTTC. It codes for CSVGQGTNEQYF.

The sample holds one count of this clone. The rearrangement uses TRBV11-1 and TRBJ2-1; 8 nucleotides align to TRBD1. The ends lost 7 bases at V and 4 bases at J; junction bases unmatched: 9. The CDR3 runs 15 residues. Germline-derived CDR1 and CDR2 are SGHAT and FQDESV (reference sequence). The CDR3 DNA is TGTGCCAGCATCTCCGGACAGGGACAGTACAATGAGCAGTTCTTC. Its protein product is CASISGQGQYNEQFF.

The table lists this clone with many counts. J is TRBJ2-1 and V is TRBV30; D is ambiguous. Deletions cut 4 bases from V and 3 bases from J, with 13 bases between. This CDR3 contains 14 residues. Germline V gene sequence: CDR1 GTSNPN, CDR2 SVGIG (reference sequence). CDR3 in DNA: TGTGCCTGGAATTTGCGGAACAGCTACAATGAGCAGTTCTTC. Its protein is CAWNLRNSYNEQFF.

This rearrangement joins TRBV6-2 or TRBV6-3 to TRBJ2-3; 10 nucleotides agree with TRBD1. CDR1 and CDR2 (germline): MNHEY, SVGEGT. The J segment lost 2 bases and the V segment lost 10 bases, leaving 21 bases of the junction unmatched. The CDR3 consists of 19 residues. CDR3 nucleotides: TGTGCCACCAGATACAGGACAGGGGGAACAACTGGACTCACAGATACGCAGTATTTT. Its translation: CATRYRTGGTTGLTDTQYF.

This clone has only a few counts. V is TRBV4-1 and J is TRBJ2-5; maybe TRBD1 (6 bases). Germline loops: CDR1 MGHRA, CDR2 YSYEKL. Deletions cut 4 bases from V and 3 bases from J, with 12 bases between. CDR3 size: 14 residues. CDR3 DNA: TGCGCCAGCAGCCTAAGTCCAGGGGAAGAGACCCAGTACTTC. It is translated as CASSLSPGEETQYF.

This clone was seen a few times. The V and J genes are TRBV6-1 and TRBJ1-6; 8 bases are shared with TRBD1. The length of the CDR3 is 15 residues. V trimming: 6 bases; J trimming: 8 bases; junction bases outside the gene matches: 9. Germline V gives CDR1 MNHNS, CDR2 SASEGT. CDR3 loop: CASRDRVVGHSPLHF. CDR3 DNA: TGTGCCAGCAGGGACAGGGTGGTGGGTCATTCACCCCTCCACTTT.

In its sample, this clone was seen many times. The chain joins TRBV9 to TRBJ2-5; the match to TRBD2 covers 8 bases. The CDR3 is made up of 15 amino acids. The germline gives CDR1 SGDLS, CDR2 YYNGEE. J gave up 8 bases and V 0 bases, and 9 bases lay outside the gene matches. The chain's CDR3 is CASSVDAGGSFTQYF. The CDR3 DNA is TGTGCCAGCAGCGTAGATGCGGGGGGTAGTTTTACCCAGTACTTC. Supplemented by reference TRBV9 and TRBJ2-5, the full variable domain reads DSGVTQTPKHLITATGQRVTLRCSPRSGDLSVYWYQQSLDQGLQFLIQYYNGEERAKGNILERFSAQQFPDLHSELNLSSLELGDSALYFCASSVDAGGSFTQYFGPGTRLLVL.